This T cell receptor (beta chain) was identified during a study of OX40 agonist ivuxolimab in advanced cancers. Study-level background: An agonistic anti-OX40 (CD134) antibody, ivuxolimab, was used to treat the patients. The diagnoses of dose-escalation patients were hepatocellular carcinoma, melanoma, renal cell or head and neck cancer. The study, taken as a whole, reports: Partial responders treated at 0.1-3.0 mg/kg exhibited clonal expansion among the lowest measured.

The CDR3 has 13 residues. Unmatched junction bases numbered 6, after V lost 5 bases and J lost 6 bases. Germline V lookup: CDR1 SGHTA, CDR2 FQGNSA. Here immunoSEQ multiplex PCR was the method, and the copy in TCRdb shows in-frame clones only, minus some. The sample lists around 40,000 clones, 80% occurring once. Blood specimens came from baseline, cycle 4 day 1, and cycle 7 day 1. A word on this clone: Its antigen is unidentified.

The sample consisted of CD4+ or CD8+ T cells sorted from blood, taken in a trial of the OX40 agonist ivuxolimab. This TCR came from an adult with an advanced solid tumor such as melanoma, head and neck, liver or kidney cancer. This chain uses TRBV7-2 with TRBJ1-2, with 7 bases lining up with TRBD1. The CDR3 spells CASSPQTGHGYTF. The CDR3 bases are TGTGCCAGCAGCCCCCAGACAGGGCATGGCTACACCTTC.